The clone carrying this T cell receptor (beta chain) has more than one count but fewer than ten. Its matching antigen is unknown. The sample comes from a study of blood T cells in healthy people across ages. Study findings and constraints: TCR beta diversity per million T cells fell roughly linearly with age.

Per sample, extraction of total RNA gave at least 5 micrograms in every case. Through a sample-barcoded 5' primer and a J-beta primer mix, a second PCR was run for roughly 6 to 12 cycles. From the 5' RACE reads, TCRdb called clonotypes with MiXCR, one entry per CDR3 protein. Of 650,000 to 1,000,000 distinct CDR3 sequences detected, about 36% appear once; the ten largest clones hold about an eighth. V lost 2 bases and J lost 1, with 14 bases in between. There are 16 residues in the CDR3. Germline loops: CDR1 MNHEY, CDR2 SVGEGT. The receptor was isolated from a man between 18 and 29 years old in good health. Sequencing was carried out using blood. The chain recombines TRBV6-2 or TRBV6-3 with TRBJ1-1; the D gene is possibly TRBD1 (6 bases). CDR3 loop: CASSYRYDRQNTEAFF. CDR3 coding DNA: TGTGCCAGCAGTTACCGATACGACAGGCAGAACACTGAAGCTTTCTTT.